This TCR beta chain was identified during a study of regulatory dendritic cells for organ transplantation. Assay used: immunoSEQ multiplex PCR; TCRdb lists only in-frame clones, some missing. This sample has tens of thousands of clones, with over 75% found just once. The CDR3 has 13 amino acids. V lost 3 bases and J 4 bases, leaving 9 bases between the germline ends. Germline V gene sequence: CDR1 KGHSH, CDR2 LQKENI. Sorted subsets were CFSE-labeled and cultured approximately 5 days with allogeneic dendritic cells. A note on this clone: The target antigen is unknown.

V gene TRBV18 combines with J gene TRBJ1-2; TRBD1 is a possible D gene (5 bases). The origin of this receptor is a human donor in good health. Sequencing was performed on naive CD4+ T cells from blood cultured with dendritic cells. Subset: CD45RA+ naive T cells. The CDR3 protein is CASSPRGSYGYTF. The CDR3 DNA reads TGTGCCAGCTCACCGCGGGGGTCCTATGGCTACACCTTC.